The 20 T cell receptor beta chains reported below all come from one sample, sequenced in a study of CD8+ T cells in alopecia areata. The sequencing template was cDNA reverse transcribed from extracted RNA. The repertoire was sequenced with immunoSEQ multiplex PCR; TCRdb's copy has only in-frame clones and lacks some. The data contain tens of thousands of clones, 50% to 75% of them seen just once; the ten biggest clones take up 17%. The sample consisted of CD8+ T cells sorted from blood, taken at week 0. The receptors derive from a human donor with alopecia areata.

This chain connects TRBV11-2 to TRBJ2-1; D is undetermined. Germline CDR1 is SGHAT and CDR2 is FQNNGV. This CDR3 spans 15 amino acids. The V end was cut by 3 bases, the J end by 4 bases, with 13 bases between. CDR3 in amino acids: CASSLVPGWYNEQFF. Written as DNA, the CDR3 is TGTGCCAGCAGCTTGGTCCCCGGATGGTACAATGAGCAGTTCTTC.

In its sample, this clone was seen a few times. The chain carries TRBV10-3 and TRBJ2-7; TRBD1 or TRBD2 may be the D gene (5 bases each). Trimming pared 1 base from V and 3 bases from J, leaving 16 bases between. The CDR3 consists of 16 residues. Germline CDR1 ENHRY, CDR2 SYGVKD. The CDR3 spells CAISELPGREDYEQYF. CDR3 DNA: TGTGCCATCAGTGAGTTACCGGGACGGGAAGACTACGAGCAGTACTTC.

This sequence joins TRBV11-2 and TRBJ2-5; D may be TRBD2 (5 bases). V dropped 4 bases and J dropped 7 bases, with 13 bases sitting between them. In germline, CDR1 is SGHAT, CDR2 FQNNGV. The CDR3 loop spans 13 amino acids. The CDR3 sequence is CASSSITLGTQYF. For the CDR3, the DNA is TGTGCCAGCAGCTCCATCACACTAGGGACCCAGTACTTC. The full variable domain, with the rest looked up from reference TRBV11-2 and TRBJ2-5, is EAGVAQSPRYKIIEKRQSVAFWCNPISGHATLYWYQQILGQGPKLLIQFQNNGVVDDSQLPKDRFSAERLKGVDSTLKIQPAKLEDSAVYLCASSSITLGTQYFGPGTRLLVL.

The chain combines TRBV5-1 with TRBJ2-7; 9 bases fit TRBD1. Trimming took 4 bases from V and 3 from J; bases not matched to a gene: 8. The CDR3 has 15 amino acids. Germline lookup yields CDR1 SGHRS and CDR2 YFSETQ. The CDR3 bases are TGCGCCAGCAGCCCTACAGGGGGCGAGAACTACGAGCAGTACTTC. Residues: CASSPTGGENYEQYF.

This clone was counted between two and nine times. V is TRBV27 and J is TRBJ2-5; D remains ambiguous. V gave up 2 bases and J gave up 5 bases, with 12 bases separating them. CDR1 MNHEY and CDR2 SMNVEV come from the germline V gene (reference sequence). This CDR3 has 14 amino acids. The CDR3 region is CASSLGWSKETQYF. Here the CDR3 DNA reads TGTGCCAGCAGTTTAGGTTGGTCTAAGGAGACCCAGTACTTC.

This clone was picked up a small number of times. The chain joins TRBV7-9 to TRBJ2-1; D is unresolved. This CDR3 region has 11 residues. Trimming took 4 bases from V and 7 from J, leaving 5 bases between them. Germline-derived CDR1 and CDR2 are SEHNR and FQNEAQ (reference sequence). CDR3 sequence: CASSSTNEQFF. The CDR3 DNA reads as TGTGCCAGCAGCTCGACTAATGAGCAGTTCTTC. The variable domain in full, completed from reference TRBV7-9 and TRBJ2-1, reads DTGVSQNPRHKITKRGQNVTFRCDPISEHNRLYWYRQTLGQGPEFLTYFQNEAQLEKSRLLSDRFSAERPKGSFSTLEIQRTEQGDSAMYLCASSSTNEQFFGPGTRLTVL.

This clone occurred a few times. The chain carries TRBV29-1 and TRBJ2-1; D not certain. CDR1 and CDR2 (germline): SQVTM, ANQGSEA. The CDR3 consists of 12 residues. V was shortened by 6 bases and J by 7 bases, with 13 bases between the two germline ends. The CDR3, as DNA: TGCAGCGTATACAACCCCGGGAATGAGCAGTTCTTC. This translates into CSVYNPGNEQFF.

The chain employs TRBV23-1 and TRBJ1-1; D is unclear. TRBV23-1 is classed as an ORF, of uncertain function. The CDR3 consists of 14 residues. Between the trimmed V and J ends, which lost 4 bases and 5 bases, there was a span of 14 bases. The CDR3 loop reads CASSPRSPGTEAFF. The CDR3, as DNA: TGCGCCAGCAGTCCCCGGTCTCCCGGGACTGAAGCTTTCTTT.

This rearrangement joins TRBV9 to TRBJ2-2; no reliable D call. Germline V gene lookup returns CDR1 SGDLS and CDR2 YYNGEE. V lost 4 bases and J 5 bases, leaving 12 bases between the germline ends. The CDR3 has 14 amino acids. CDR3 sequence: CASSPKYGTGELFF. The CDR3 nucleotides are TGTGCCAGCAGCCCGAAATATGGGACCGGGGAGCTGTTTTTT.

This chain links TRBV4-1 with TRBJ2-5; TRBD2 matches 7 bases. Germline trimming cut 1 base from V and 1 base from J; bases unmatched to any gene: 3. The CDR3 covers 15 residues. The germline gives CDR1 MGHRA, CDR2 YSYEKL. The CDR3, as DNA: TGCGCCAGCAGCCAAGGGGAGGGCCGCCAAGAGACCCAGTACTTC. This sequence encodes CASSQGEGRQETQYF.

The rearrangement uses TRBV2 and TRBJ1-6, with D uncertain. The CDR3 has 13 amino acids. Germline-derived CDR1 and CDR2 are SNHLY and FYNNEI. Trimming took 7 bases from V and 5 from J, leaving 9 bases between them. The CDR3 nucleotides are TGTGCCAGCATGTATCGGGATAATTCACCCCTCCACTTT. Its translation: CASMYRDNSPLHF.

The chain couples TRBV5-1 to TRBJ2-7, with D possibly TRBD2 on 6 matching bases. CDR1 and CDR2 from the germline V gene are SGHRS and YFSETQ. CDR3 length equals 13 residues. Deletions cut 0 bases from V and 4 bases from J, with 8 bases between. The DNA for the CDR3 is TGCGCCAGCAGCTTGGTAGCGGATTACGAGCAGTACTTC. Its protein is CASSLVADYEQYF.

The genes are TRBV5-5 and TRBJ1-6; TRBD1 matches at 9 bases. The CDR3 consists of 14 residues. V shed 3 bases, J shed 9 bases, and the junction held 4 bases outside the gene matches. Per germline, CDR1 SGHKS and CDR2 YYEKEE (reference sequence). DNA for the CDR3: TGTGCCAGCAGCTCGGGACAGGGTTTTTCACCCCTCCACTTT. The encoded protein is CASSSGQGFSPLHF.

This chain links TRBV7-9 with TRBJ2-1, with no clear D. CDR3 length: 12 amino acids. V was shortened by 4 bases and J by 7 bases, with 8 bases between the two germline ends. The germline V gene encodes CDR1 SEHNR and CDR2 FQNEAQ (reference sequence). The CDR3 DNA is TGTGCCAGCAGCTCCCCTAGTAATGAGCAGTTCTTC. It is translated as CASSSPSNEQFF. The variable domain in full, with the rest retrieved from reference TRBV7-9 and TRBJ2-1, is DTGVSQNPRHKITKRGQNVTFRCDPISEHNRLYWYRQTLGQGPEFLTYFQNEAQLEKSRLLSDRFSAERPKGSFSTLEIQRTEQGDSAMYLCASSSPSNEQFFGPGTRLTVL.

The DNA for the CDR3 is TGTGCCTGGTACAGGGATCCCTATGGCTACACCTTC. It specifies CAWYRDPYGYTF. The rearrangement uses TRBV30 and TRBJ1-2; a weak D match, TRBD1 (6 bases). In germline, CDR1 is GTSNPN, CDR2 SVGIG (reference sequence). The CDR3 has 12 amino acids. The V end lost 5 bases, the J end lost 4 bases, and 11 bases lay between the germline ends.

Of note for this clone: Distinct nucleotide sequences in the sample also encode this CDR3. The chain combines TRBV30 with TRBJ1-2; 8 bases fit TRBD1. Germline V gives CDR1 GTSNPN, CDR2 SVGIG (reference sequence). The CDR3 sequence is 13 residues long. V dropped 1 base and J dropped 6; count of bases not matched to a gene: 4. The CDR3, as DNA: TGTGCCTGGAGTGACGGGACAGGAAATGGCTACACCTTC. Protein sequence: CAWSDGTGNGYTF.

The chain has TRBV29-1 and TRBJ2-1; D is unclear. Germline lookup yields CDR1 SQVTM and CDR2 ANQGSEA. This CDR3 contains 12 residues. V lost 3 bases to trimming and J lost 9 bases, with 12 bases between them. CDR3 amino acids: CSVEAVAIEQFF. As DNA, the CDR3 is TGCAGCGTTGAGGCGGTAGCAATTGAGCAGTTCTTC.

V and J are TRBV7-9 and TRBJ2-7; TRBD1 matches 8 bases. After removal of 6 bases from V and 3 bases from J, the junction contained 4 bases not matched to a gene. Germline lookup yields CDR1 SEHNR and CDR2 FQNEAQ (reference sequence). This CDR3 contains 13 residues. CDR3 sequence reads: CASSWGQVYEQYF. Here the CDR3 DNA reads TGTGCCAGCAGTTGGGGACAGGTCTACGAGCAGTACTTC.

This clone showed up just a few times. The chain uses TRBV7-3 and TRBJ2-3, with D possibly TRBD2 on 6 matching bases. The CDR3 covers 21 residues. V was shortened by 0 bases and J by 0 bases, with 25 bases between the two germline ends. Germline values: CDR1 SGHTA, CDR2 FQGTGA. CDR3 amino acids: CASSLTPTSPRYMTSTDTQYF. CDR3 DNA sequence: TGTGCCAGCAGCTTAACTCCTACTAGCCCCCGATACATGACTAGCACAGATACGCAGTATTTT.

This clone was counted only a few times. V usage is TRBV7-9 and J usage is TRBJ2-7; the D gene could be TRBD1 or TRBD2 (5 bases each). V was clipped by 3 bases and J by 5 bases, with 14 bases between them. The germline gives CDR1 SEHNR, CDR2 FQNEAQ (reference sequence). This CDR3 spans 14 amino acids. In nucleotides, the CDR3 is TGTGCCAGCAGCTTTTCCGCTGGGGGTGACGAGCAGTACTTC. Its protein product is CASSFSAGGDEQYF.